The next 18 T cell receptor beta chains were all read from a single sample in a study of blood T cell repertoires in COVID-19 (dated by TCRdb to 2020 to 2022). The library was generated by the immunoSEQ multiplex PCR assay. TCRdb's version of the immuneACCESS table is confined to in-frame rearrangements and falls short of the full clone set. An unresolved V gene accounts for under half of the shortfall where checked; the remainder is of unknown origin. A total of around 370,000 clones appear in this sample, around 90% of them only once. The ten largest clones take up about 7% of the sample. The specimen sequenced was peripheral blood. These receptors all stem from a young man with active or convalescent COVID-19.

The V call is TRBV29-1, the J call TRBJ2-7; D is ambiguous. The V and J ends lost 4 bases and 4 bases respectively, with 8 bases between them. The CDR3 totals 11 residues. Per the germline V gene, CDR1 is SQVTM and CDR2 is ANQGSEA. For the CDR3, the DNA is TGCAGCGTTGTGGAGAAATACGAGCAGTACTTC. This translates into CSVVEKYEQYF.

This clone was detected a few times. This rearrangement joins TRBV2 to TRBJ2-7; D remains unclear. The germline V and J ends were trimmed by 6 bases and 0 bases, with 6 bases remaining between them. Germline CDR1 is SNHLY and CDR2 is FYNNEI. The CDR3 runs to 12 residues. As DNA, the CDR3 is TGTGCCAGCAGCTGGAGCTCCTACGAGCAGTACTTC. This codes for CASSWSSYEQYF.

This chain uses TRBV20-1 with TRBJ2-1; D is possibly TRBD2 (6 bases). Deletions cut 3 bases from V and 1 base from J, with 10 bases between. This CDR3 region has 14 residues. In germline, CDR1 is DFQATT, CDR2 SNEGSKA (reference sequence). CDR3 amino acids: CSASFGSSYNEQFF. Here the CDR3 DNA reads TGCAGTGCTAGTTTCGGGAGTTCCTACAATGAGCAGTTCTTC.

As to this clone: Different DNA sequences within this sample yield the same CDR3. V usage is TRBV9 and J usage is TRBJ1-3; D is unclear. There are 15 residues in the CDR3. Germline-derived CDR1 and CDR2 are SGDLS and YYNGEE. V was shortened by 0 bases and J by 0 bases, with 7 bases between the two germline ends. DNA of the CDR3: TGTGCCAGCAGCGTAGTGGGAGGCTCTGGAAACACCATATATTTT. Translation: CASSVVGGSGNTIYF.

This clone was recorded a few times. The chain uses TRBV7-8 and TRBJ1-3; unclear D gene. CDR1 is SGHVS, CDR2 FQNEAQ, per germline. Trimming left V 1 base short and J 2 bases short, with 9 bases between. This CDR3 has 15 amino acids. The CDR3 sequence: CASSLGVGTGNTIYF. In nucleotides, the CDR3 is TGTGCCAGCAGCTTAGGGGTCGGGACTGGAAACACCATATATTTT. The full variable domain, completed using reference TRBV7-8 and TRBJ1-3, is GAGVSQSPRYKVAKRGQDVALRCDPISGHVSLFWYQQALGQGPEFLTYFQNEAQLDKSGLPSDRFFAERPEGSVSTLKIQRTQQEDSAVYLCASSLGVGTGNTIYFGEGSWLTVV.

This clone appeared a single time. This rearrangement joins TRBV19 to TRBJ2-5; D possibly corresponds to TRBD2 (6 bases). The CDR3 has 15 residues. Germline V CDR1 and CDR2: LNHDA, SQIVND (reference sequence). Trimming stripped 1 base from V and 2 bases from J, with 11 bases between. The CDR3 bases are TGTGCCAGTAGTATAGCGGGGCTAGCGCAAGAGACCCAGTACTTC. It codes for CASSIAGLAQETQYF. The whole variable domain, remainder taken from reference TRBV19 and TRBJ2-5, is DGGITQSPKYLFRKEGQNVTLSCEQNLNHDAMYWYRQDPGQGLRLIYYSQIVNDFQKGDIAEGYSVSREKKESFPLTVTSAQKNPTAFYLCASSIAGLAQETQYFGPGTRLLVL.

This chain's CDR3 is CASSRPGQGVYEQFF. The DNA for the CDR3 is TGCGCCAGCAGTCGTCCGGGACAGGGAGTTTATGAGCAGTTCTTC. J is TRBJ2-1 and V is TRBV23-1; 9 bases map to TRBD1. TRBV23-1 counts as an open reading frame of uncertain function. The CDR3 runs to 15 residues. Trimming took 4 bases from V and 8 from J; bases not matched to a gene: 9.

The chain couples TRBV6-4 to TRBJ2-2; 14 bases align to TRBD2. The V gene end was trimmed by 4 bases and the J gene end by 1 base; junction bases not matched to a gene: 5. CDR1 and CDR2 from the germline V gene are MRHNA and SNTAGT. There are 18 residues in the CDR3. This chain's CDR3 is CASSAGTSGSENTGELFF. CDR3 DNA: TGTGCCAGCAGTGCAGGGACTAGCGGGAGCGAGAACACCGGGGAGCTGTTTTTT.

The rearrangement joins TRBV2 to TRBJ2-7; TRBD2 matches 12 bases. Germline V CDR1 and CDR2: SNHLY, FYNNEI. J lost 7 bases, V lost 6 bases, and 16 bases had no gene match. CDR3 length equals 17 residues. The chain's CDR3 is CASRDLGASGGVSEQYF. Written as DNA, the CDR3 is TGTGCCAGCAGGGACTTGGGCGCTAGCGGGGGGGTGAGTGAGCAGTACTTC.

The sample holds a few counts of this clone. J is TRBJ2-1 and V is TRBV6-1; 15 nucleotides agree with TRBD2. Unmatched junction bases numbered 13, after V lost 4 bases and J lost 3 bases. Germline V lookup: CDR1 MNHNS, CDR2 SASEGT. The CDR3 covers 20 residues. CDR3 sequence (DNA): TGTGCCAGCAGTGGACGTGTTCCCGGGACTAGCGGGGGGAACTACAATGAGCAGTTCTTC. It translates to CASSGRVPGTSGGNYNEQFF.

The rearrangement links TRBV7-9 to TRBJ1-5; TRBD1 matches 8 bases. Germline V gives CDR1 SEHNR, CDR2 FQNEAQ (reference sequence). The CDR3 length is 15 residues. The ends lost 5 bases at V and 5 bases at J; junction bases unmatched: 8. CDR3 sequence reads: CASSKGTGSYQPQHF. In DNA form, the CDR3 reads TGTGCCAGCAGCAAAGGGACAGGATCCTATCAGCCCCAGCATTTT.

The rearrangement uses TRBV11-3 and TRBJ2-7, with D perhaps TRBD1 (6 bases). CDR1 is SGHNT, CDR2 YENEEA, per germline. The germline V and J ends were trimmed by 2 bases and 6 bases, with 11 bases remaining between them. The CDR3 sequence is 13 residues long. In DNA, the CDR3 is TGTGCCAGCAGCTTAAGGGACAACCCCGAGCAGTACTTC. It translates to CASSLRDNPEQYF.

The V call is TRBV5-1, the J call TRBJ2-5, with 11 positions matching TRBD1. The junction had 6 bases not matched to a gene; V was cut back by 4 bases and J by 4 bases. The CDR3 extends over 15 amino acids. Germline loops: CDR1 SGHRS, CDR2 YFSETQ. For the CDR3, the DNA is TGCGCCAGCAGCGAAGGGACAGGGGGGAGAGAGACCCAGTACTTC. Protein: CASSEGTGGRETQYF.

Concerning this clone: Other DNA sequences in the sample encode the same CDR3. V usage is TRBV11-2 and J usage is TRBJ1-1; 7 bases fit TRBD1. The V gene end was trimmed by 0 bases and the J gene end by 2 bases; junction bases not matched to a gene: 0. CDR3 length: 14 residues. Germline V gives CDR1 SGHAT, CDR2 FQNNGV. The CDR3 coding sequence is TGTGCCAGCAGCTTAGAAGGGGGCAACACTGAAGCTTTCTTT. Translating it yields CASSLEGGNTEAFF.

In nucleotides, the CDR3 is TGCGCCAGCAGCCAAGATAACAGGGCTAGTGAAAAACTGTTTTTT. Amino acid sequence: CASSQDNRASEKLFF. The chain carries TRBV4-3 and TRBJ1-4; the D gene is possibly TRBD1 (6 bases). With 0 bases removed from V and 7 bases from J, the gap between germline ends came to 12 bases. CDR3 size: 15 residues. The germline gives CDR1 LGHNA, CDR2 YSLEER.

The genes are TRBV11-1 and TRBJ2-7; 8 bases fit TRBD2. Trimming cost V 0 bases and J 4 bases; bases outside gene matches: 11. Looked up from germline, CDR1 is SGHAT and CDR2 is FQDESV (reference sequence). This CDR3 region has 17 residues. The CDR3 loop reads CASSLAAGRALIYEQYF. The CDR3 region has the DNA TGTGCCAGCAGCTTAGCCGCCGGGAGGGCCCTCATTTACGAGCAGTACTTC.

CDR3 sequence (DNA): TGTGCCAGCAGCTCCCAGGTGGGGGGGGGTCGCGAGCAGTACTTC. Residues: CASSSQVGGGREQYF. This chain uses TRBV7-2 with TRBJ2-7, with 7 bases fitting TRBD2. CDR3 length: 15 amino acids. The germline V gene has CDR1 SGHTA and CDR2 FQGNSA. Germline trimming cut 4 bases from V and 6 bases from J; bases unmatched to any gene: 12.

V gene TRBV11-2 combines with J gene TRBJ2-3, with a tentative D call TRBD1 (6 bases). V dropped 5 bases and J dropped 2 bases, with 20 bases sitting between them. Germline V gene lookup returns CDR1 SGHAT and CDR2 FQNNGV. This CDR3 contains 17 residues. CDR3 protein: CASSPLTGTRITDTQYF. The DNA of the CDR3 is TGTGCCAGCAGCCCCCTAACCGGGACAAGGATCACAGATACGCAGTATTTT.